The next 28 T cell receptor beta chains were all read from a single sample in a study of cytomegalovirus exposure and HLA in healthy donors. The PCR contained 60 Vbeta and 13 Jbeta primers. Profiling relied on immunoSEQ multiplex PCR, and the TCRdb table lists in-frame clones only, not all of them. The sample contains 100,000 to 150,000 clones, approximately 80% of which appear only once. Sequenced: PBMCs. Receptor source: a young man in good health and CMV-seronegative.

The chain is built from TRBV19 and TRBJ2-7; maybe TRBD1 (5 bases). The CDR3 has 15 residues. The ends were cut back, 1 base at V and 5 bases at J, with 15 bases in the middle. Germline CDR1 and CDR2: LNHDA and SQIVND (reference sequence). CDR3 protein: CASSIARGGEDEQYF. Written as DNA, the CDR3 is TGTGCCAGTAGTATAGCAAGGGGTGGAGAGGACGAGCAGTACTTC.

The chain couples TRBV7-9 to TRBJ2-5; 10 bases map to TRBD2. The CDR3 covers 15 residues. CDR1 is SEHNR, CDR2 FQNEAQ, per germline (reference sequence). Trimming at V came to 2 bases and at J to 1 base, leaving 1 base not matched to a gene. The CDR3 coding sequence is TGTGCCAGCAGCTTATTAGCGGGGGGCCAAGAGACCCAGTACTTC. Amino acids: CASSLLAGGQETQYF.

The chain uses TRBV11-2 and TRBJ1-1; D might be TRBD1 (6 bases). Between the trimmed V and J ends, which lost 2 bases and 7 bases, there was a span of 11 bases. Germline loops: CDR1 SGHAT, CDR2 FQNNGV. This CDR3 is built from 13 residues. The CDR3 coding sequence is TGTGCCAGCAGCTTACGGACAGAAATTGAAGCTTTCTTT. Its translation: CASSLRTEIEAFF.

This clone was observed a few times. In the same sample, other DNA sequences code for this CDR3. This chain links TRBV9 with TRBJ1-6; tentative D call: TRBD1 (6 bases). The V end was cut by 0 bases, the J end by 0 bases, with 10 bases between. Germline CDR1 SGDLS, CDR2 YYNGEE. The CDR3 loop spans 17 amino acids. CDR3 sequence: CASSVGTGSSYNSPLHF. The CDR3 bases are TGTGCCAGCAGCGTAGGAACAGGGAGCTCCTATAATTCACCCCTCCACTTT.

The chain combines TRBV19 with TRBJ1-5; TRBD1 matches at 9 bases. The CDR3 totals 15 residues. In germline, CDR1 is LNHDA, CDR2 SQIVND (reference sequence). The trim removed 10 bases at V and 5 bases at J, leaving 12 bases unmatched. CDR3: CATVPDRGFYQPQHF. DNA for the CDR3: TGTGCCACCGTCCCGGACAGGGGATTTTATCAGCCCCAGCATTTT.

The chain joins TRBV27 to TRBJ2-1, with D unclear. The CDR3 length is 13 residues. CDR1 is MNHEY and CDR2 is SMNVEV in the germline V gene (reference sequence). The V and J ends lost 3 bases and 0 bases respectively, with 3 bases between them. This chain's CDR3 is CASSLSSYNEQFF. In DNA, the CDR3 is TGTGCCAGCAGTTTGAGCTCCTACAATGAGCAGTTCTTC.

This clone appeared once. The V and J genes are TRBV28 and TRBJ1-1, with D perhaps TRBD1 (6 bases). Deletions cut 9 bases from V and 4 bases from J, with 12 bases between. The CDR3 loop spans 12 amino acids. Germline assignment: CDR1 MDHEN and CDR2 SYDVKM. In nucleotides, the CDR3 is TGTGCCAGTACTCAGGGGTCCACTGAAGCTTTCTTT. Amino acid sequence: CASTQGSTEAFF.

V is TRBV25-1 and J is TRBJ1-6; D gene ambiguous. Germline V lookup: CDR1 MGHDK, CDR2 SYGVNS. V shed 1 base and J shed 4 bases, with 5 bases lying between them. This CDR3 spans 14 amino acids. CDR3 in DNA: TGTGCCAGCAGTGAATCACAGTATAATTCACCCCTCCACTTT. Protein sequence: CASSESQYNSPLHF.

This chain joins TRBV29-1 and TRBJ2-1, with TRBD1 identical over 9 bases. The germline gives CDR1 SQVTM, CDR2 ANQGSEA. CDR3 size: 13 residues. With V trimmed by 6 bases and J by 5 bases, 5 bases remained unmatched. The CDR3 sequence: CSVRGQGNNEQFF. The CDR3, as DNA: TGCAGCGTGAGAGGACAGGGGAACAATGAGCAGTTCTTC.

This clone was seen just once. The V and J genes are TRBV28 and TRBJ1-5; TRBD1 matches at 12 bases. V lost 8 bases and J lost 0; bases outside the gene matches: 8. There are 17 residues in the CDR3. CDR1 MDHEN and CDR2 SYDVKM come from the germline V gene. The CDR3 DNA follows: TGTGCCAGCCGGGACAGGGGGCGCGGTAATAGCAATCAGCCCCAGCATTTT. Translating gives CASRDRGRGNSNQPQHF.

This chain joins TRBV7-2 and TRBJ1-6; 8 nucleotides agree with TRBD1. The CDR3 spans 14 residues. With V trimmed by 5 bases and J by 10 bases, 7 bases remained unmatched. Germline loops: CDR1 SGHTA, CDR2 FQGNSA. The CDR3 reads CASSVQGDRSPLHF. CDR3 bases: TGTGCCAGCAGCGTACAGGGGGATCGATCACCCCTCCACTTT. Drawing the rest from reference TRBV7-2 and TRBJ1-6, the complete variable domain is GAGVSQSPSNKVTEKGKDVELRCDPISGHTALYWYRQSLGQGLEFLIYFQGNSAPDKSGLPSDRFSAERTGGSVSTLTIQRTQQEDSAVYLCASSVQGDRSPLHFGNGTRLTVT.

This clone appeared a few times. CDR3 amino acids: CASSLQTGASETQYF. The CDR3 nucleotides read TGCGCCAGCAGCCTCCAGACAGGGGCGAGCGAGACCCAGTACTTC. The rearrangement joins TRBV4-3 to TRBJ2-5; 8 bases map to TRBD1. After removal of 4 bases from V and 5 bases from J, the junction contained 9 bases not matched to a gene. CDR3 length equals 15 residues. Germline V gene data show CDR1 as LGHNA and CDR2 as YSLEER.

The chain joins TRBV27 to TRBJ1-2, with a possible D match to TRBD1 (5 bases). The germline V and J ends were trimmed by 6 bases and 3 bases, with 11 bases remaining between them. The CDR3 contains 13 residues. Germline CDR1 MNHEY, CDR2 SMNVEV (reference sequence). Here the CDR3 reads CASSLQGYYGYTF. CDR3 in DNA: TGTGCCAGCAGCCTCCAGGGTTACTATGGCTACACCTTC.

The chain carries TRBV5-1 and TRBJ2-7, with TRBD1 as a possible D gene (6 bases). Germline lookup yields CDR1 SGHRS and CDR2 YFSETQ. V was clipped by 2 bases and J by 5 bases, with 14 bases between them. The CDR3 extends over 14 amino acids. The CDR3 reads CASSLFRTDDEQYF. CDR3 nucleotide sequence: TGCGCCAGCAGCTTATTTAGGACAGACGACGAGCAGTACTTC.

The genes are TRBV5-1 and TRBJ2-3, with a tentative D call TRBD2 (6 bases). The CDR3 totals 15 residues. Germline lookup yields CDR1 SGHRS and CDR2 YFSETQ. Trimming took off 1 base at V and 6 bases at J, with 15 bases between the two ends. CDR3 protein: CASSLFGTATDTQYF. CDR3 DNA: TGCGCCAGCAGCTTGTTTGGGACTGCTACTGATACGCAGTATTTT.

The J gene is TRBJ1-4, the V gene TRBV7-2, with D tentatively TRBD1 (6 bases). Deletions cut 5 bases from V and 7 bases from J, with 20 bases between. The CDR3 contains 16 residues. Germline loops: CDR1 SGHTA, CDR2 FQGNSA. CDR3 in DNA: TGTGCCAGCAGCCCGAGGCCGACAGGTCCGGGTGAAAAACTGTTTTTT. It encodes CASSPRPTGPGEKLFF.

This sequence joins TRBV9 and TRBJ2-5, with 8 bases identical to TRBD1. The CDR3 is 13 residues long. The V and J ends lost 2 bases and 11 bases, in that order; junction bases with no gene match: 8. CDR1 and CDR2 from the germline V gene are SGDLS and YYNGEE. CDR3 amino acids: CASSVDRVGEQYF. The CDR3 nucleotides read TGTGCCAGCAGCGTGGACAGGGTGGGGGAGCAGTACTTC. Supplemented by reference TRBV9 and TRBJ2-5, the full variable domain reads DSGVTQTPKHLITATGQRVTLRCSPRSGDLSVYWYQQSLDQGLQFLIQYYNGEERAKGNILERFSAQQFPDLHSELNLSSLELGDSALYFCASSVDRVGEQYFGPGTRLLVL.

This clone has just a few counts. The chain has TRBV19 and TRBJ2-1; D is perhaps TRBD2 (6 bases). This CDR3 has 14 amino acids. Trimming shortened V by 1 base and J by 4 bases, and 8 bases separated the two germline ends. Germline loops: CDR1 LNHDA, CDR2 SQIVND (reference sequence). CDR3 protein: CASSIGGEYNEQFF. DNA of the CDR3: TGTGCCAGTAGTATAGGCGGGGAGTACAATGAGCAGTTCTTC.

CDR3 in DNA: TGTGCCAGCAGTTACCGGGGGGGGAATGAAAAACTGTTTTTT. This sequence encodes CASSYRGGNEKLFF. The J gene is TRBJ1-4, the V gene TRBV6-6; perhaps TRBD1 as D (5 bases). The CDR3 covers 14 residues. Trimming removed 2 bases from V and 5 bases from J, with 9 bases in between. The germline V gene has CDR1 MNHNY and CDR2 SVGAGI (reference sequence).

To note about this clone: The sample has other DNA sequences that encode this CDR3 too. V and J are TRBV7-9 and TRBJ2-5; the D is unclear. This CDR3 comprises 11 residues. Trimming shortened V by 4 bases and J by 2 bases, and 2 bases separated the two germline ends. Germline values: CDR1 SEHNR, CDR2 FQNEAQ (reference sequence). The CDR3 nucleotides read TGTGCCAGCAGCTCACAAGAGACCCAGTACTTC. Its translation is CASSSQETQYF.

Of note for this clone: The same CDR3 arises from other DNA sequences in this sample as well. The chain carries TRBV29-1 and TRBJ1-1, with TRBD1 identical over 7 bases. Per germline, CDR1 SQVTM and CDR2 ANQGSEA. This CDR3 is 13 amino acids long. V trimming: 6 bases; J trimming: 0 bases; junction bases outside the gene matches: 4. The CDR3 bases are TGCAGCGTGAGGGGACAGCTGAACACTGAAGCTTTCTTT. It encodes CSVRGQLNTEAFF.

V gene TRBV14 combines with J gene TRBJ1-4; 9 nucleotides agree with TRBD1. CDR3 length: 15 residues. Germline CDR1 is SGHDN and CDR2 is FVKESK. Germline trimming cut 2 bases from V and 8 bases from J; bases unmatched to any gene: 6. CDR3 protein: CASSQKQGAGEKLFF. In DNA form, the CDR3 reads TGTGCCAGCAGCCAAAAACAGGGGGCAGGGGAAAAACTGTTTTTT. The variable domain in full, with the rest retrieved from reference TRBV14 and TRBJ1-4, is EAGVTQFPSHSVIEKGQTVTLRCDPISGHDNLYWYRRVMGKEIKFLLHFVKESKQDESGMPNNRFLAERTGGTYSTLKVQPAELEDSGVYFCASSQKQGAGEKLFFGSGTQLSVL.

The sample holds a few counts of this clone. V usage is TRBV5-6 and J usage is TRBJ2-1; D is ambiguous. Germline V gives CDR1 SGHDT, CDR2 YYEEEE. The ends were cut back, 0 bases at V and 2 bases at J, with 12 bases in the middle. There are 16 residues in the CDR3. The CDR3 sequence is CASSLGQFAAYNEQFF. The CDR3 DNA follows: TGTGCCAGCAGCTTGGGGCAGTTTGCCGCCTACAATGAGCAGTTCTTC.

DNA of the CDR3: TGCGCCAGCAGCACCTCCGGGACAGGGGGCTACGAGCAGTACTTC. Protein sequence: CASSTSGTGGYEQYF. The genes are TRBV5-1 and TRBJ2-7, with 11 bases aligning to TRBD1. The CDR3 length is 15 residues. J lost 3 bases, V lost 4 bases, and 6 bases had no gene match. CDR1 is SGHRS, CDR2 YFSETQ, per germline.

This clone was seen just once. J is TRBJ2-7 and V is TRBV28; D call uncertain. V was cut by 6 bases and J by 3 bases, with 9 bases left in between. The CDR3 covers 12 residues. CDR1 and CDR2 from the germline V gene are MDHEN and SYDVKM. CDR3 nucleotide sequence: TGTGCCAGCAGCCTCTTACTCTACGAGCAGTACTTC. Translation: CASSLLLYEQYF.

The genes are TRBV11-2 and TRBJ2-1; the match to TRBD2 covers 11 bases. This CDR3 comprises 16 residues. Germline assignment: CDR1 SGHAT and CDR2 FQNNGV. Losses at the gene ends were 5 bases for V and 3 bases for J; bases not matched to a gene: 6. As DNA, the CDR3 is TGTGCCAGCAGCGATAGCGGGAGGGCCGTCTACAATGAGCAGTTCTTC. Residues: CASSDSGRAVYNEQFF. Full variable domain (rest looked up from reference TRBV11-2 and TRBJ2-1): EAGVAQSPRYKIIEKRQSVAFWCNPISGHATLYWYQQILGQGPKLLIQFQNNGVVDDSQLPKDRFSAERLKGVDSTLKIQPAKLEDSAVYLCASSDSGRAVYNEQFFGPGTRLTVL.

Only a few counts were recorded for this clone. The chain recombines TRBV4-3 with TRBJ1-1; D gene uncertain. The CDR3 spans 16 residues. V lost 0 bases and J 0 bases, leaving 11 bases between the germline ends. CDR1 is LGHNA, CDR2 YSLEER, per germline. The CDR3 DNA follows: TGCGCCAGCAGCCAAGATCCTGGCAGGATGAACACTGAAGCTTTCTTT. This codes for CASSQDPGRMNTEAFF.

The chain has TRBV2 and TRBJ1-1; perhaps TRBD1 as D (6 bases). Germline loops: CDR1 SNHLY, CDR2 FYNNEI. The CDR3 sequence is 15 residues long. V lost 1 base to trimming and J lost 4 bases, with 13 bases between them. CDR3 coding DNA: TGTGCCAGCAGTGAAGGGAATAGGGGGAGCACTGAAGCTTTCTTT. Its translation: CASSEGNRGSTEAFF.